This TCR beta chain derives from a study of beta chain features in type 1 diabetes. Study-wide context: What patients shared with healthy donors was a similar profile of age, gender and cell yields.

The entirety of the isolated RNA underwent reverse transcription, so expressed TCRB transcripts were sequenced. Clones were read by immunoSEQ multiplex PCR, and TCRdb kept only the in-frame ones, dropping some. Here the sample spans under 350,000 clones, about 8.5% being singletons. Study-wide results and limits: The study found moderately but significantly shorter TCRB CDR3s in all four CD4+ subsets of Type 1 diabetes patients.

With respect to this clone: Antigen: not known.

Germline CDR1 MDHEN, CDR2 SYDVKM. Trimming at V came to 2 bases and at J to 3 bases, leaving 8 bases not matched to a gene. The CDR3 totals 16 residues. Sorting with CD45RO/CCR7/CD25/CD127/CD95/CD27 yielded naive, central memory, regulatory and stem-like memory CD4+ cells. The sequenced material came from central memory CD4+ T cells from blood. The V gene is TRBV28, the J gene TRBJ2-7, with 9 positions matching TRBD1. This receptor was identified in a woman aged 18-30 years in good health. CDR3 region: CASSLGVGTGYYEQYV. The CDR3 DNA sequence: TGTGCCAGCAGTTTAGGGGTCGGGACAGGGTACTACGAGCAGTACGTC.